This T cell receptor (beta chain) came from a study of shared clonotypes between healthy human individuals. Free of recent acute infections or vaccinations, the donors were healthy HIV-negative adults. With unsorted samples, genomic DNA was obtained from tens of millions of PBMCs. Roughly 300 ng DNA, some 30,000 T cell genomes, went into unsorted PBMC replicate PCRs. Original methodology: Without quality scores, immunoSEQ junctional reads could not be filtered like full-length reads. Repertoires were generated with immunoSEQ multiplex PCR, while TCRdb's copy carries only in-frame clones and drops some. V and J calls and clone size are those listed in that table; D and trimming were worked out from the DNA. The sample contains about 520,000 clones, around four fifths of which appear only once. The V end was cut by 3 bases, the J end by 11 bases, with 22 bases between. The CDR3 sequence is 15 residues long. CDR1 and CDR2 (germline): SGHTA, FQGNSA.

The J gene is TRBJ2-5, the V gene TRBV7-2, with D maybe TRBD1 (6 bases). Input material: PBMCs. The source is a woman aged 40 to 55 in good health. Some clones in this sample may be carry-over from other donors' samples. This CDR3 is CASSLVGAQGMEQYF. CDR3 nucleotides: TGTGCCAGCAGCTTGGTGGGGGCGCAAGGGATGGAGCAGTACTTC.